This T cell receptor beta chain was retrieved from a study of blood T cell repertoires in COVID-19. Study at large: Some COVID-19 samples were acute and others convalescent; all came from the United States, Italy and Spain. Nucleic acid was either cDNA or gDNA, and it came from T cells, B-cell-depleted T cells, or PBMCs.

Original methodology: From reference gene primer amplification, estimates of nucleated cell counts were derived. The table came from immunoSEQ multiplex PCR; TCRdb's copy has only in-frame clones and leaves some out. V and J calls and clone size are those listed in that table; D and trimming were worked out from the DNA. The data show roughly 410,000 clones, 80% to 90% seen once. While infection was still active, Seattle patients were enrolled and then followed longitudinally. The V and J ends lost 2 bases and 2 bases respectively, with 10 bases between them. CDR3 size: 14 residues. CDR1 MGHRA and CDR2 YSYEKL come from the germline V gene.

V is TRBV4-1 and J is TRBJ2-7; D unclear. This sequence originates from a woman aged 60 to 75 with COVID-19, enrolled during active disease. Sequencing used peripheral blood. The CDR3: CASSQLWATYEQYF. Written as DNA, the CDR3 is TGCGCCAGCAGCCAATTATGGGCTACCTACGAGCAGTACTTC.